This T cell receptor beta chain was found in a study of CD8+ T cells in alopecia areata (dated by TCRdb to between 2018 and 2020). Background for the entire study: The treated patients took part in an open-label pilot trial in which moderate-to-severe alopecia areata was treated with oral tofacitinib at 5 to 10 mg twice daily. Patients received tofacitinib for 6 to 18 months and were then followed off drug for 6 months to check for delayed response and recurrence. TCRbeta CDR3 regions were amplified by immunoSEQ multiplex PCR using 35 Vbeta forward and 13 Jbeta reverse primers. Clonality in the scalp was compared among normal scalp (n=4), patchy alopecia areata scalp (n=8), and alopecia totalis/universalis scalp (n=8). The study used high-throughput TCRbeta sequencing to examine T cell clonal expansion in alopecia areata, in both the C3H/HeJ mouse model and human patients. The SALT score, which quantifies the percentage of affected scalp surface area, was used to measure disease severity in treated patients. On the human side, TCRbeta sequencing was run on scalp tissue and on sorted CD4+ and CD8+ peripheral blood T cells from healthy controls and from alopecia areata patients with either patchy or totalis/universalis disease. The RNA source kit depended on sample type: the PAXgene miRNA kit for fixed scalp, the miRNeasy kit for PBMCs, and the RNeasy kit for mouse skin. Biopsies were taken from tofacitinib-treated patients at baseline and at 4 and 24 weeks of treatment, and a later scalp biopsy was taken in several of the tofacitinib-treated patients. Beyond this particular receptor, the publication reports: Because the treated cohort was small and included a single nonresponder, larger studies are needed to assess links between baseline CD8+ expansion and response. Shared TCR sequences between patients were less evident than in mice, which may be partly attributable to HLA diversity in the patient population. Compared with normal scalp, lesional scalp had higher clonality and more expanded CD8+ clones, particularly in alopecia totalis/universalis, a pattern that suggests antigenic drive. With tofacitinib, both scalp clonality and the number of expanded CD8+ clones among the top 100 scalp clones went down significantly. Scalp TCR repertoire analysis is complicated because resident alphabeta T cells in normal human skin are also sequenced, whereas mouse skin is dominated by gammadelta T cells. Many expanded lesional clones persisted in scalp and blood during tofacitinib treatment, which may partly explain relapse after stopping treatment.

This clone has only a few counts. The target of this receptor is not known. No qualities accompany the bases; no much larger clone lies one base away. The label giving this sample's time point can be read as: 20 to 30 weeks on oral tofacitinib. Reading the label with the study, this specimen's treatment or condition is: oral pan-JAK inhibitor, 5-10 mg twice daily. Lesional scalp punch biopsies and peripheral blood were obtained from alopecia areata patients. After PBMCs were isolated by density centrifugation and stained for CD3, CD4 and CD8, a FACSAria was used to sort CD4+ and CD8+ T cells. Libraries were prepared through the immunoSEQ multiplex PCR assay. For TCR sequencing, RNA was extracted from every sample and reverse transcribed into cDNA to serve as template. SuperScript III was used for first-strand cDNA synthesis, primed with a 2:1 mix of oligo-dT and random hexamers. A synthetic immune receptor repertoire was used to gauge amplification bias, and whatever bias remained was removed computationally. The paper's data handling went like this. Raw reads were preprocessed to remove errors, and CDR3 was defined by IMGT conventions from the conserved cysteine to phenylalanine. Clonality was computed by normalizing Shannon entropy by log2 of the number of productive unique TCRs and subtracting the result from 1. Whether scalp clones were CD4 or CD8 was inferred by matching scalp TCRbeta sequences against CD4 and CD8 repertoires sorted from blood. Not all clones reach the TCRdb copy of this immuneACCESS table, which keeps in-frame sequences only. Checked studies attribute under half of the gap to unresolved V genes and leave the rest unexplained. That table furnishes V, J and clone size, whereas the DNA furnished D and trimming. This sample gives approximately 160,000 clones in total; less than 70% of them show up just once. The ten largest clones capture more than 13% of the sample.

For CDR1 and CDR2, the germline V gene lists SGHDT and YYEEEE. Taken from cysteine to phenylalanine, the CDR3 has 13 residues. Only the CDR3 part of the read is kept: 39 bases, read in frame from the first base. The germline ends are 8 bases apart after V is trimmed by 0 bases and J by 5 bases. The input for sequencing was CD4+ T cells sorted from blood, taken at week 24, from a patient treated with tofacitinib. This receptor chain uses TRBV5-6 and TRBJ1-1, with TRBD1 perhaps the D gene, on 6 matching bases. This sequence originates from a human donor with alopecia areata. At the DNA level, the sequence is TGTGCCAGCAGCTTGGCTGGACAGACTGAAGCTTTCTTT. Its product reads: CASSLAGQTEAFF.